The clone carrying this TCR beta chain came up many times. The antigen remains unidentified. This specimen belongs to a study of T cells in Graves' hyperthyroidism and ophthalmopathy. Notes on the study in general: Among clonotypes expanded in thyroid above 0.001, most were also found in blood.

Researchers took RNA transcripts and amplified the TCR beta CDR3 regions from them. Primed by the HTBI set, a first-round RT-PCR was run on the TCR CDR3. TCRdb re-derived calls from the multiplex PCR reads in MiXCR, one entry per CDR3 protein. The top ten clones hold approximately 13% of a sample with 410,000 or so distinct CDR3 sequences, 14% to 15% of them seen once. The TCR was taken from a man aged 18 to 29 with Graves' ophthalmopathy. Specimen: blood.

CDR3 nucleotides: TGTGCCAGCAGCCTAACCGGGAACTCTGGAAACACCATATATTTT. This codes for CASSLTGNSGNTIYF. V is TRBV3-1 and J is TRBJ1-3; unclear D gene. This CDR3 spans 15 amino acids. Germline V CDR1 and CDR2: LGHDT, YNNKEL (reference sequence). Trimming left V 4 bases short and J 0 bases short, with 10 bases between. Complete variable domain (other parts from reference TRBV3-1 and TRBJ1-3): DTAVSQTPKYLVTQMGNDKSIKCEQNLGHDTMYWYKQDSKKFLKIMFSYNNKELIINETVPNRFSPKSPDKAHLNLHINSLELGDSAVYFCASSLTGNSGNTIYFGEGSWLTVV.